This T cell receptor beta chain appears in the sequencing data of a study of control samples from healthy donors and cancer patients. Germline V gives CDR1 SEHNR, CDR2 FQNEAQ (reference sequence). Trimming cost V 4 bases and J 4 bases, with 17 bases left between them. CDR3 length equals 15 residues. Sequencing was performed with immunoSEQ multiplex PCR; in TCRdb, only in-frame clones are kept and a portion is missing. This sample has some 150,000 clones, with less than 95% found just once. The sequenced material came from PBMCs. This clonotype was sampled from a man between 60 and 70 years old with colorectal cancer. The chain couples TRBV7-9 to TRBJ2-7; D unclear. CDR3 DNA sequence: TGTGCCAGCAGCTCCGGTTTAGGGTTGATGTACGAGCAGTACTTC. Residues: CASSSGLGLMYEQYF.